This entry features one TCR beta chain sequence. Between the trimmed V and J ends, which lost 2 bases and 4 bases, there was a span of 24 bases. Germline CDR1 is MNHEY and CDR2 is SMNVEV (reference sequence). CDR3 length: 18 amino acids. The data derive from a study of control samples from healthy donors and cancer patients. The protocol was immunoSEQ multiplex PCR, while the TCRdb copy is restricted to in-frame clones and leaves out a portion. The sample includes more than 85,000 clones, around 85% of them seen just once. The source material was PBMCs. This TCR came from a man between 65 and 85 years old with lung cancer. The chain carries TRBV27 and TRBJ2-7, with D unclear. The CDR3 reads CASSLTPVLGAGLYEQYF. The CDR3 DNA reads TGTGCCAGCAGTTTAACCCCCGTACTGGGCGCTGGATTATACGAGCAGTACTTC.